This T cell receptor beta chain was identified during a study of T-cell memory formation after mild COVID-19. This clonotype has at least ten counts. The V and J ends lost 10 bases and 3 bases respectively, with 13 bases between them. The CDR3 extends over 13 amino acids. CDR1 and CDR2 from the germline V gene are LNHDA and SQIVND (reference sequence). TCRdb reanalysed the 5' RACE reads using MiXCR and keeps one entry per CDR3 protein. In the table there are some 130,000 distinct CDR3 sequences, about 5.9% of which are singletons. The receptor's source is an adult woman who had mild COVID-19 (a few samples of this study predate the infection). Cell type and time point are not known. This chain connects TRBV19 to TRBJ2-1, with D perhaps assigned TRBD1 or TRBD2 (5 bases each). Sequenced input: PBMCs or a T cell subset sorted from them (not recorded which). The CDR3 reads CATGAGHYNEQFF. Here the CDR3 DNA reads TGTGCCACCGGGGCAGGGCACTACAATGAGCAGTTCTTC.